This passage covers 12 T cell receptor beta chains from one sample sequenced in a study of T cell responses to AZD1222 COVID-19 vaccine. Libraries were prepared by immunoSEQ multiplex PCR; TCRdb keeps only in-frame clonotypes and omits some of them. The table includes approximately 110,000 clones, around 88% detected once. Sequenced here: peripheral blood, sampled on day 0 of AZD1222 vaccination. The origin of the receptors is an adult in good health.

This chain joins TRBV9 and TRBJ2-3; tentative D call: TRBD2 (5 bases). Germline V gene lookup returns CDR1 SGDLS and CDR2 YYNGEE. Trimming took off 3 bases at V and 4 bases at J, with 9 bases between the two ends. The CDR3 is 13 residues long. CDR3 protein: CASSAPSPDTQYF. CDR3 sequence (DNA): TGTGCCAGCAGCGCCCCTAGCCCAGATACGCAGTATTTT.

V is TRBV19 and J is TRBJ1-1; no clear D gene. From germline, CDR1 is LNHDA and CDR2 SQIVND (reference sequence). There are 14 residues in the CDR3. V gave up 8 bases and J gave up 5 bases, with 18 bases separating them. The CDR3 DNA reads TGTGCCAGTGCCCCAGGAGGGCTAGGAACTGAAGCTTTCTTT. Translating gives CASAPGGLGTEAFF.

The chain couples TRBV10-3 to TRBJ2-7, with 11 bases aligning to TRBD1. CDR3 length: 14 residues. V lost 6 bases, J lost 4 bases, and 5 bases stayed unmatched. The germline V gene has CDR1 ENHRY and CDR2 SYGVKD. The CDR3 DNA is TGTGCCATCAGGCCCGGGACAGGGGGATACGAGCAGTACTTC. Translation: CAIRPGTGGYEQYF.

This clone occurred a few times. This chain links TRBV7-9 with TRBJ2-7, with a weak D call TRBD2 (5 bases). V lost 4 bases and J lost 2, with 15 bases in between. The CDR3 is made up of 15 amino acids. Germline CDR1 and CDR2: SEHNR and FQNEAQ (reference sequence). CDR3 in amino acids: CASSSHKEGTYEQYF. CDR3 nucleotides: TGTGCCAGCAGCTCACATAAAGAGGGAACCTACGAGCAGTACTTC.

V gene TRBV18 combines with J gene TRBJ2-7; unclear D gene. V dropped 2 bases and J dropped 0 bases, with 11 bases sitting between them. The CDR3 runs to 15 residues. Per germline, CDR1 KGHSH and CDR2 LQKENI. CDR3 region: CASSPDRQSSYEQYF. Here the CDR3 DNA reads TGTGCCAGCTCACCAGACCGGCAGAGCTCCTACGAGCAGTACTTC.

The chain recombines TRBV6-1 with TRBJ2-1, with 11 bases aligning to TRBD1. This CDR3 has 17 amino acids. The junction had 8 bases not matched to a gene; V was cut back by 0 bases and J by 7 bases. Looked up from germline, CDR1 is MNHNS and CDR2 is SASEGT. In DNA form, the CDR3 reads TGTGCCAGCAGTGAAGCGGTTGGGACAGGGGGTGGTAATGAGCAGTTCTTC. As protein: CASSEAVGTGGGNEQFF.

The chain recombines TRBV6-2 or TRBV6-3 with TRBJ1-6; D is unclear. CDR3 length: 14 amino acids. Looked up from germline, CDR1 is MNHEY and CDR2 is SVGEGT. V lost 6 bases and J lost 17, with 23 bases in between. The CDR3 DNA follows: TGTGCCAGCAGCCTGACCCCCTATACAACGTGGATCCACTTT. It yields the protein CASSLTPYTTWIHF.

The V call is TRBV5-4, the J call TRBJ1-1; D is undetermined. The CDR3 spans 14 residues. The ends were cut back, 1 base at V and 0 bases at J, with 7 bases in the middle. Germline CDR1 SGHNT, CDR2 YYREEE (reference sequence). The CDR3 DNA follows: TGTGCCAGCAGCTTGAGACAAATGAACACTGAAGCTTTCTTT. Protein sequence: CASSLRQMNTEAFF.

J is TRBJ1-3 and V is TRBV11-2, with D possibly being TRBD1 (5 bases). Germline CDR1 SGHAT, CDR2 FQNNGV. CDR3 length equals 14 residues. Between the trimmed V and J ends, which lost 7 bases and 0 bases, there was a span of 10 bases. The CDR3: CASTGGTSGNTIYF. For the CDR3, the DNA is TGTGCCAGCACGGGAGGGACCTCTGGAAACACCATATATTTT. Full variable domain (outside the CDR3, taken from reference TRBV11-2 and TRBJ1-3): EAGVAQSPRYKIIEKRQSVAFWCNPISGHATLYWYQQILGQGPKLLIQFQNNGVVDDSQLPKDRFSAERLKGVDSTLKIQPAKLEDSAVYLCASTGGTSGNTIYFGEGSWLTVV.

Comments on this clone: Different DNA sequences within this sample yield the same CDR3. The chain carries TRBV12-3 or TRBV12-4 and TRBJ1-3; no reliable D call. The CDR3 consists of 12 residues. V lost 6 bases, J lost 4 bases, and 7 bases lay in between. The CDR3 bases are TGTGCCAGCAGCCCCTCCGGAAACACCATATATTTT. Translated, it gives CASSPSGNTIYF.

The rearrangement links TRBV5-1 to TRBJ2-2, with 15 positions matching TRBD2. The germline gives CDR1 SGHRS, CDR2 YFSETQ. CDR3 size: 16 residues. V lost 4 bases to trimming and J lost 7 bases; unmatched junction nucleotides: 5. The CDR3 loop reads CASSTGLAGGNGELFF. DNA of the CDR3: TGCGCCAGCAGCACGGGACTAGCGGGGGGAAACGGGGAGCTGTTTTTT.

The sample holds one count of this clone. The J gene is TRBJ1-1, the V gene TRBV7-9, with unresolved D. The germline V and J ends were trimmed by 2 bases and 5 bases, with 6 bases remaining between them. The CDR3 runs to 12 residues. Germline CDR1 and CDR2: SEHNR and FQNEAQ (reference sequence). The chain's CDR3 is CASSLSLTEAFF. CDR3 DNA: TGTGCCAGCAGCTTATCGTTGACTGAAGCTTTCTTT.